Each of the 27 T cell receptor beta chains below was sequenced from the same sample in a study of cytomegalovirus exposure and HLA in healthy donors. 60 Vbeta and 13 Jbeta primers were used in PCR. Libraries were prepared by immunoSEQ multiplex PCR; TCRdb keeps only in-frame clonotypes and omits some of them. The sample includes fewer than 150,000 clones, around 77% of them seen just once. The source material was PBMCs. Receptors originate from a woman in her 30s in good health and CMV-seropositive.

The sample holds a few counts of this clone. The rearrangement uses TRBV10-2 and TRBJ2-7, with D uncertain. The V and J ends lost 2 bases and 3 bases respectively, with 5 bases between them. The CDR3 runs to 12 residues. The germline V gene has CDR1 WSHSY and CDR2 SAAADI. In nucleotides, the CDR3 is TGCGCCAGCAGTGAGCAGGTCTACGAGCAGTACTTC. Encoded protein: CASSEQVYEQYF.

This chain uses TRBV11-3 with TRBJ2-1; 12 positions match TRBD1. After removal of 0 bases from V and 10 bases from J, the junction contained 16 bases not matched to a gene. The CDR3 totals 19 residues. CDR1 and CDR2 from the germline V gene are SGHNT and YENEEA. CDR3 sequence reads: CASSLESPGTGGSAGEQFF. CDR3 bases: TGTGCCAGCAGCTTAGAGAGTCCCGGGACAGGGGGCTCCGCAGGGGAGCAGTTCTTC.

The V and J genes are TRBV30 and TRBJ1-5; 10 bases agree with TRBD1. The junction had 4 bases not matched to a gene; V was cut back by 2 bases and J by 3 bases. Germline V gene data show CDR1 as GTSNPN and CDR2 as SVGIG (reference sequence). The CDR3 totals 15 residues. The CDR3: CAWSRGQGTNQPQHF. The CDR3 DNA sequence: TGTGCCTGGAGTAGGGGACAGGGGACCAATCAGCCCCAGCATTTT.

The gene calls are TRBV5-1 and TRBJ2-7; 10 nucleotides align to TRBD2. Looked up from germline, CDR1 is SGHRS and CDR2 is YFSETQ. The CDR3 consists of 15 residues. J gave up 7 bases and V 0 bases, and 7 bases lay outside the gene matches. The CDR3 coding sequence is TGCGCCAGCAGCTTGGCCGATCTAGCGGGAGATGAGCAGTACTTC. This codes for CASSLADLAGDEQYF.

The chain carries TRBV4-1 and TRBJ1-4; D might be TRBD1 (6 bases). Trimming stripped 0 bases from V and 7 bases from J, with 15 bases between. Germline CDR1 and CDR2: MGHRA and YSYEKL. The CDR3 runs 16 residues. CDR3 bases: TGCGCCAGCAGCCAAGATCTAGGGGGGGCTGGTGAAAAACTGTTTTTT. Translation gives CASSQDLGGAGEKLFF.

The chain carries TRBV2 and TRBJ2-3; weak D call: TRBD2 (5 bases). Trimming shortened V by 3 bases and J by 4 bases, and 11 bases separated the two germline ends. This CDR3 has 14 amino acids. Per germline, CDR1 SNHLY and CDR2 FYNNEI. The CDR3 region has the DNA TGTGCCAGCAGTGAGCAAGGAGGATCAGATACGCAGTATTTT. Translated, it gives CASSEQGGSDTQYF.

The CDR3, as DNA: TGTGCCAGCAGCCCTCCGGGACAGGGGAATGAAAAACTGTTTTTT. Translating it yields CASSPPGQGNEKLFF. V and J are TRBV27 and TRBJ1-4; 10 nucleotides match TRBD1. CDR3 size: 15 residues. Looked up from germline, CDR1 is MNHEY and CDR2 is SMNVEV (reference sequence). Unmatched junction bases numbered 6, after V lost 6 bases and J lost 5 bases.

The chain couples TRBV6-5 to TRBJ2-7; 11 bases are shared with TRBD2. The J segment lost 0 bases and the V segment lost 3 bases, leaving 4 bases of the junction unmatched. Germline V gene data show CDR1 as MNHEY and CDR2 as SVGAGI. This CDR3 spans 16 amino acids. In nucleotides, the CDR3 is TGTGCCAGCAGTTATTTAGCGGGAGGGAGCTCCTACGAGCAGTACTTC. Translation gives CASSYLAGGSSYEQYF.

This sequence joins TRBV19 and TRBJ1-1; 8 nucleotides agree with TRBD1. V lost 0 bases, J lost 4 bases, and 10 bases stayed unmatched. Germline CDR1 LNHDA, CDR2 SQIVND (reference sequence). This CDR3 has 17 amino acids. CDR3 amino acids: CASSIDRNRGSVTEAFF. Written as DNA, the CDR3 is TGTGCCAGTAGTATAGATCGTAACAGGGGGAGCGTCACTGAAGCTTTCTTT. Full variable domain (outside the CDR3, taken from reference TRBV19 and TRBJ1-1): DGGITQSPKYLFRKEGQNVTLSCEQNLNHDAMYWYRQDPGQGLRLIYYSQIVNDFQKGDIAEGYSVSREKKESFPLTVTSAQKNPTAFYLCASSIDRNRGSVTEAFFGQGTRLTVV.

The rearrangement links TRBV5-1 to TRBJ2-1, with 12 bases identical to TRBD1. The CDR3 consists of 14 residues. CDR1 and CDR2 (germline): SGHRS, YFSETQ. After removal of 4 bases from V and 8 bases from J, the junction contained 4 bases not matched to a gene. CDR3 in amino acids: CASSTGQGADEQFF. In DNA, the CDR3 is TGCGCCAGCAGCACGGGACAGGGGGCAGATGAGCAGTTCTTC. The complete variable domain, with remaining parts taken from reference TRBV5-1 and TRBJ2-1, reads KAGVTQTPRYLIKTRGQQVTLSCSPISGHRSVSWYQQTPGQGLQFLFEYFSETQRNKGNFPGRFSGRQFSNSRSEMNVSTLELGDSALYLCASSTGQGADEQFFGPGTRLTVL.

This rearrangement joins TRBV29-1 to TRBJ1-2; TRBD1 matches at 8 bases. The CDR3 consists of 14 residues. The germline V gene has CDR1 SQVTM and CDR2 ANQGSEA. Losses at the gene ends were 8 bases for V and 4 bases for J; bases not matched to a gene: 12. Here the CDR3 reads CSPPRDDRGYGYTF. In nucleotides, the CDR3 is TGCAGCCCCCCCAGGGACGACAGGGGCTATGGCTACACCTTC.

A few counts support this clone. V is TRBV6-1 and J is TRBJ2-6, with unresolved D. There are 17 residues in the CDR3. V was pared by 4 bases and J by 0 bases, with 13 bases between. CDR1 MNHNS and CDR2 SASEGT come from the germline V gene. The CDR3 here is CASSVGSGASGANVLTF. DNA for the CDR3: TGTGCCAGCAGTGTTGGGTCGGGTGCCTCTGGGGCCAACGTCCTGACTTTC.

This sequence joins TRBV4-2 and TRBJ1-1, with D possibly matching TRBD1 (6 bases). Trimming pared 0 bases from V and 0 bases from J, leaving 8 bases between. Germline assignment: CDR1 LGHNA and CDR2 YNFKEQ. This CDR3 has 15 residues. The CDR3 loop is CASSQDPGVNTEAFF. The DNA for the CDR3 is TGTGCCAGCAGCCAAGATCCAGGGGTGAACACTGAAGCTTTCTTT.

V gene TRBV21-1 combines with J gene TRBJ1-2; TRBD1 was called by the table and not checked on the DNA. TRBV21-1 is an annotated pseudogene. The CDR3 has 17 residues. The CDR3 nucleotides are TGTGCCAGCAGCAAAGGGGCAGGGGGAACTTGGATGGATGGCTACACCTTC. Residues: CASSKGAGGTWMDGYTF.

This clone has a single count. The chain combines TRBV19 with TRBJ2-1; D is undetermined. Trimming pared 3 bases from V and 4 bases from J, leaving 13 bases between. Germline lookup yields CDR1 LNHDA and CDR2 SQIVND (reference sequence). The CDR3 runs 15 residues. The CDR3 DNA sequence: TGTGCCAGTAGTATCCTAACCTATGGTTACAATGAGCAGTTCTTC. Amino acids: CASSILTYGYNEQFF.

The chain joins TRBV7-9 to TRBJ2-5; tentative D call: TRBD2 (6 bases). TRBJ2-7 matches the DNA end more closely, so the J call is doubtful. The CDR3 totals 13 residues. CDR1 is SEHNR, CDR2 FQNEAQ, per germline (reference sequence). The CDR3 bases are TGTGCCAGCAGCTCAGAACGGGGGTACGAGCAGTACTTC. Its protein is CASSSERGYEQYF.

The chain recombines TRBV5-1 with TRBJ2-3, with 10 positions matching TRBD2. Per germline, CDR1 SGHRS and CDR2 YFSETQ. This CDR3 has 19 amino acids. V gave up 0 bases and J gave up 2 bases; unmatched junction bases: 12. CDR3 loop: CASSLELAGKSPHTDTQYF. CDR3 nucleotide sequence: TGCGCCAGCAGCTTGGAACTAGCGGGAAAAAGCCCGCACACAGATACGCAGTATTTT.

This chain links TRBV4-1 with TRBJ2-3, with 10 bases matching TRBD1. Looked up from germline, CDR1 is MGHRA and CDR2 is YSYEKL. V was clipped by 4 bases and J by 4 bases; unmatched bases: 8. The CDR3 has 16 amino acids. CDR3 amino acids: CASSRLGTGDADTQYF. The CDR3 DNA sequence: TGCGCCAGCAGCCGGTTGGGGACAGGGGACGCAGATACGCAGTATTTT.

The J gene is TRBJ2-5, the V gene TRBV5-1, with 15 bases identical to TRBD2. J lost 2 bases, V lost 5 bases, and 4 bases had no gene match. The CDR3 contains 16 residues. Germline loops: CDR1 SGHRS, CDR2 YFSETQ. The CDR3 coding sequence is TGCGCCAGCAGTCCCGGACTAGCGGGGGGGCAAGAGACCCAGTACTTC. Protein product: CASSPGLAGGQETQYF.

V is TRBV5-1 and J is TRBJ2-7; a possible D gene is TRBD1 (5 bases). CDR1 SGHRS and CDR2 YFSETQ come from the germline V gene. V lost 7 bases and J 2 bases, leaving 16 bases between the germline ends. This CDR3 is built from 14 residues. CDR3: CASDQQVTPYEQYF. CDR3 DNA: TGCGCCAGCGATCAACAGGTGACCCCCTACGAGCAGTACTTC.

CDR3 nucleotides: TGTGCCAGCAGCTTAGAAGTAGATTCACCCCTCCACTTT. It codes for CASSLEVDSPLHF. The rearrangement links TRBV7-9 to TRBJ1-6; D unresolved. Per germline, CDR1 SEHNR and CDR2 FQNEAQ (reference sequence). This CDR3 spans 13 amino acids. Trimming pared 1 base from V and 8 bases from J, leaving 6 bases between.

The CDR3 spells CASSEWYGNTGELFF. Here the CDR3 DNA reads TGTGCCAGCAGTGAATGGTACGGGAACACCGGGGAGCTGTTTTTT. This chain uses TRBV6-4 with TRBJ2-2; D remains ambiguous. The CDR3 runs 15 residues. Germline V gene data show CDR1 as MRHNA and CDR2 as SNTAGT. V was cut by 3 bases and J by 1 base, with 9 bases left in between.

The CDR3 reads CASSQADRGGTGHIMPQHF. The DNA of the CDR3 is TGTGCCAGCAGCCAAGCTGATCGGGGTGGGACAGGGCATATCATGCCCCAGCATTTT. The chain carries TRBV4-2 and TRBJ1-5, with 9 positions matching TRBD1. The CDR3 length is 19 residues. CDR1 is LGHNA and CDR2 is YNFKEQ in the germline V gene. V dropped 1 base and J dropped 9; count of bases not matched to a gene: 19.

This chain connects TRBV5-1 to TRBJ1-4; no firm D call. This CDR3 comprises 14 residues. The germline V gene encodes CDR1 SGHRS and CDR2 YFSETQ. V shed 5 bases and J shed 2 bases, with 10 bases lying between them. CDR3 sequence (DNA): TGCGCCAGCAGAGCGGAACCCACTAATGAAAAACTGTTTTTT. Residues: CASRAEPTNEKLFF.

The chain carries TRBV5-4 and TRBJ1-2, with D possibly matching TRBD1 (6 bases). This CDR3 spans 13 amino acids. The V end lost 4 bases, the J end lost 5 bases, and 12 bases lay between the germline ends. The germline CDR1 and CDR2 sequences are SGHNT and YYREEE (reference sequence). Written as DNA, the CDR3 is TGTGCCAGCAGCCCCGGGACAAATTATGGCTACACCTTC. Translation: CASSPGTNYGYTF.

This chain connects TRBV5-1 to TRBJ1-2; D remains unclear. The CDR3 runs to 15 residues. Deletions cut 0 bases from V and 5 bases from J, with 14 bases between. Germline-derived CDR1 and CDR2 are SGHRS and YFSETQ. The CDR3 nucleotides read TGCGCCAGCAGCTTGGATTCTGGGCCGAGTTATGGCTACACCTTC. Encoded protein: CASSLDSGPSYGYTF.

This clone came up once. The rearrangement joins TRBV28 to TRBJ2-2; D might be TRBD2 (6 bases). CDR3 length: 17 amino acids. V lost 6 bases and J lost 6, with 23 bases in between. The V gene's germline CDR1 is MDHEN and CDR2 SYDVKM. CDR3 loop: CASRGGSGNLFPGELFF. The CDR3 nucleotides read TGTGCCAGCAGGGGGGGTAGTGGCAATCTATTCCCCGGGGAGCTGTTTTTT. The complete variable domain, with remaining parts taken from reference TRBV28 and TRBJ2-2, reads DVKVTQSSRYLVKRTGEKVFLECVQDMDHENMFWYRQDPGLGLRLIYFSYDVKMKEKGDIPEGYSVSREKKERFSLILESASTNQTSMYLCASRGGSGNLFPGELFFGEGSRLTVL.